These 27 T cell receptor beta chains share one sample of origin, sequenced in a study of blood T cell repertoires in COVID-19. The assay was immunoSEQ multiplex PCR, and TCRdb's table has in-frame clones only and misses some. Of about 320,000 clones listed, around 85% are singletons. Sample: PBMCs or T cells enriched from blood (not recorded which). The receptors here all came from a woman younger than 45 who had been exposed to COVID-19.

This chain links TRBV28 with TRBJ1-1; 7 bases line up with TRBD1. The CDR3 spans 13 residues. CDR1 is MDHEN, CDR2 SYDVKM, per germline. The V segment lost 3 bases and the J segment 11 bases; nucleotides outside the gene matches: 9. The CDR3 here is CASSFIDREEAFF. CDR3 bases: TGTGCCAGCAGTTTTATCGACAGGGAGGAGGCTTTCTTT.

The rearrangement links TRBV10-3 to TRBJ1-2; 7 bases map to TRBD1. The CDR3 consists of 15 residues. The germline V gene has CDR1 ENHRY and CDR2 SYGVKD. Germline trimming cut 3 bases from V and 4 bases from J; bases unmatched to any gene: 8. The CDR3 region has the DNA TGTGCCATCAGTGACCCCGACAGGGAGCCCTATGGCTACACCTTC. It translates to CAISDPDREPYGYTF.

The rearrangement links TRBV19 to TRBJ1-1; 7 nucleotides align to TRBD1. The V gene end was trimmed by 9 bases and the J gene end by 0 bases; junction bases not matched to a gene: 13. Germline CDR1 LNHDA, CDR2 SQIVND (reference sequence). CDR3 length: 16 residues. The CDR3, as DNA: TGTGCCAGCCAGATCAGGGGGATCGCGGTGAACACTGAAGCTTTCTTT. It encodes CASQIRGIAVNTEAFF.

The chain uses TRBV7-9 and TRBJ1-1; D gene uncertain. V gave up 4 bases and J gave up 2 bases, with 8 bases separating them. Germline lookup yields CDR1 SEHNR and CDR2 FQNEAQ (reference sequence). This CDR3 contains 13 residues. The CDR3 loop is CASSSTGNTEAFF. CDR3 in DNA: TGTGCCAGCAGCTCGACGGGTAACACTGAAGCTTTCTTT.

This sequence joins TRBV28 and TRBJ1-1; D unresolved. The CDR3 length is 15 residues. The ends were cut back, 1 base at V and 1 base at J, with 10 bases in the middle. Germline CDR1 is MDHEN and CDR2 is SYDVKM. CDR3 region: CASSLSSPWNTEAFF. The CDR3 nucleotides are TGTGCCAGCAGTTTATCCTCCCCCTGGAACACTGAAGCTTTCTTT.

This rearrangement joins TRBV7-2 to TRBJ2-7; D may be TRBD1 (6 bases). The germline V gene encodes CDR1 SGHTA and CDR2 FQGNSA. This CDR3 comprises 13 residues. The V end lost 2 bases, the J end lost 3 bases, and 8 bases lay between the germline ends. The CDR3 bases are TGTGCCAGCAGCTTAAAACAGGGCTACGAGCAGTACTTC. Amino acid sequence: CASSLKQGYEQYF.

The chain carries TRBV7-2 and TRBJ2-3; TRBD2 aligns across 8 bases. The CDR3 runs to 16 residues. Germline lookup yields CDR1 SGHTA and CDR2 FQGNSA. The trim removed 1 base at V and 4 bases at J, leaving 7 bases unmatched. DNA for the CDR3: TGTGCCAGCAGCTTAGGCACTAGCGGATTTTCAGATACGCAGTATTTT. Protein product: CASSLGTSGFSDTQYF.

This CDR3 reads CASSLAQGGGKQYF. The CDR3 nucleotides read TGCGCCAGCAGCTTGGCACAGGGTGGAGGCAAGCAGTACTTC. This chain links TRBV5-1 with TRBJ2-7; TRBD1 is a possible D gene (6 bases). Germline CDR1 reads SGHRS; CDR2 reads YFSETQ. This CDR3 comprises 14 residues. The V end lost 0 bases, the J end lost 8 bases, and 15 bases lay between the germline ends.

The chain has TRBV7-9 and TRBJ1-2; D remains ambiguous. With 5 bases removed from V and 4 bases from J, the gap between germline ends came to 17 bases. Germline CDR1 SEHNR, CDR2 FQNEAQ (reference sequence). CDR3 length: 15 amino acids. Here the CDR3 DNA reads TGTGCCAGCAGCCCAGCGGTCAATATCGGCTATGGCTACACCTTC. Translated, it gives CASSPAVNIGYGYTF.

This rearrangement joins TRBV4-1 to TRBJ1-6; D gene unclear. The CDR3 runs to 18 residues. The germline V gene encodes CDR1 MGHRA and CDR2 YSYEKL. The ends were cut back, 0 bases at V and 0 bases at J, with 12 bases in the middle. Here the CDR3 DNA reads TGCGCCAGCAGCCAAGAGAACATCAAAAGCTCCTATAATTCACCCCTCCACTTT. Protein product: CASSQENIKSSYNSPLHF.

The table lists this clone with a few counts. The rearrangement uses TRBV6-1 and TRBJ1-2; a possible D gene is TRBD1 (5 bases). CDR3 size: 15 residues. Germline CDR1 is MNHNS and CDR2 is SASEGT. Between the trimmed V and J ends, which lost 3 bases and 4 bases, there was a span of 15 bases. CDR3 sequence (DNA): TGTGCCAGCAGTGATTGGAGACAGACAGTCTATGGCTACACCTTC. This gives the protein CASSDWRQTVYGYTF.

The CDR3 DNA sequence: TGCGCCAGCAGCCAAGATTCCGGGTCGGGGGTCGGCCAAGAGACCCAGTACTTC. Protein: CASSQDSGSGVGQETQYF. The V gene is TRBV4-1, the J gene TRBJ2-5, with a tentative D call TRBD2 (6 bases). This CDR3 comprises 18 residues. Trimming stripped 0 bases from V and 1 base from J, with 18 bases between. Per germline, CDR1 MGHRA and CDR2 YSYEKL.

The DNA for the CDR3 is TGCGCCAGCAGCCAAGCTAGCGGGAGAGTCGATGAGCAGTTCTTC. Translating it yields CASSQASGRVDEQFF. The chain recombines TRBV4-1 with TRBJ2-1, with 10 nucleotides matching TRBD2. Germline assignment: CDR1 MGHRA and CDR2 YSYEKL. V lost 1 base to trimming and J lost 8 bases; unmatched junction nucleotides: 5. The CDR3 is 15 residues long.

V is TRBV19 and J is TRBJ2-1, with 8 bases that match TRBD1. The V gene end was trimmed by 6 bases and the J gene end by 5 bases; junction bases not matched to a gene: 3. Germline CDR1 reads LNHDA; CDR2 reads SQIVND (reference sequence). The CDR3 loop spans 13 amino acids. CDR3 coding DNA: TGTGCCAGTAGGGACAGGGAGCACAATGAGCAGTTCTTC. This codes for CASRDREHNEQFF. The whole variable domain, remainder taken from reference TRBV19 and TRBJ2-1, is DGGITQSPKYLFRKEGQNVTLSCEQNLNHDAMYWYRQDPGQGLRLIYYSQIVNDFQKGDIAEGYSVSREKKESFPLTVTSAQKNPTAFYLCASRDREHNEQFFGPGTRLTVL.

The CDR3 DNA reads as TGTGCCAGCAGCCCCCCCGGACGAGGGGGGGCTAACTATGGCTACACCTTC. Translating gives CASSPPGRGGANYGYTF. This sequence joins TRBV28 and TRBJ1-2; D possibly corresponds to TRBD1 (6 bases). The germline V and J ends were trimmed by 6 bases and 0 bases, with 20 bases remaining between them. The CDR3 spans 17 residues. Germline-derived CDR1 and CDR2 are MDHEN and SYDVKM.

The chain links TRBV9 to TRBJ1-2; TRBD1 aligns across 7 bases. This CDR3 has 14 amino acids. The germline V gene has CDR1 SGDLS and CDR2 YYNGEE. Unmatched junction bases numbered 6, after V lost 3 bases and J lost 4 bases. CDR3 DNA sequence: TGTGCCAGCAGCGAGGGGACAGACTTCTATGGCTACACCTTC. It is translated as CASSEGTDFYGYTF.

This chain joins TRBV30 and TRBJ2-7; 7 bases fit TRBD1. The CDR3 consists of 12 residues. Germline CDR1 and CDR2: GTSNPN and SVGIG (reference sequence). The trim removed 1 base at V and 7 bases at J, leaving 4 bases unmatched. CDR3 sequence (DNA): TGTGCCTGGAGTGAAGGACAGGTAGAGCAGTACTTC. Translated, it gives CAWSEGQVEQYF.

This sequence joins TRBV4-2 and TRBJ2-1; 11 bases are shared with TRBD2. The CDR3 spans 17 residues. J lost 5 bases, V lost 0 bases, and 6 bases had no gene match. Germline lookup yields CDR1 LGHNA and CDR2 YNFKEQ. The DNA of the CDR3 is TGTGCCAGCAGCCAAGACTACGGGACTAGCGGAAACAATGAGCAGTTCTTC. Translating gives CASSQDYGTSGNNEQFF.

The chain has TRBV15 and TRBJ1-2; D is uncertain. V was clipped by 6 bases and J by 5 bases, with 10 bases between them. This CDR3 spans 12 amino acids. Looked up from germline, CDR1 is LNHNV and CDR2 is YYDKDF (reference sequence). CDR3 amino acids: CATRVAGYGYTF. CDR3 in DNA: TGTGCCACCAGGGTAGCCGGATATGGCTACACCTTC.

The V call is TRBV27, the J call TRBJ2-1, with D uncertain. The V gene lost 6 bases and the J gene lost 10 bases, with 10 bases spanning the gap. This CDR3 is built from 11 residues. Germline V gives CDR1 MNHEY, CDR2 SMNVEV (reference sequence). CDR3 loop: CASSSMREQFF. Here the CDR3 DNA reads TGTGCCAGCAGCTCCATGCGGGAGCAGTTCTTC.

Here the CDR3 DNA reads TGTGCCAGCAGCCAAGAAGGAGGGAGGGCCTCCTACGAGCAGTACTTC. This gives the protein CASSQEGGRASYEQYF. This rearrangement joins TRBV14 to TRBJ2-7; 7 positions match TRBD2. The V and J ends lost 0 bases and 0 bases, in that order; junction bases with no gene match: 5. Germline CDR1 and CDR2: SGHDN and FVKESK. The CDR3 runs 16 residues. Together with reference TRBV14 and TRBJ2-7, the CDR3 gives the full variable domain: EAGVTQFPSHSVIEKGQTVTLRCDPISGHDNLYWYRRVMGKEIKFLLHFVKESKQDESGMPNNRFLAERTGGTYSTLKVQPAELEDSGVYFCASSQEGGRASYEQYFGPGTRLTVT.

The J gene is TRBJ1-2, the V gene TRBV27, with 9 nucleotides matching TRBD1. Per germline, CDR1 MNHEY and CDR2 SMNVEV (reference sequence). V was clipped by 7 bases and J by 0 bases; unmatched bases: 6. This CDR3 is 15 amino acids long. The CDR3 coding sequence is TGTGCCAGCACCGACAGGGGGGCAGCTAACTATGGCTACACCTTC. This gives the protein CASTDRGAANYGYTF.

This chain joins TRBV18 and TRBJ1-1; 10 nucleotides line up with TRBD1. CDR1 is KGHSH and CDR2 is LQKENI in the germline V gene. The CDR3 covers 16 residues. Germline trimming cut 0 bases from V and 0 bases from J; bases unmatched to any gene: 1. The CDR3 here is CASSPPTGGLNTEAFF. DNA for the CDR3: TGTGCCAGCTCACCACCGACAGGGGGCCTGAACACTGAAGCTTTCTTT.

The CDR3 here is CASSLGASGGFPSTDTQYF. CDR3 DNA sequence: TGTGCCAGCAGCTTAGGGGCTAGCGGGGGGTTTCCTAGCACAGATACGCAGTATTTT. The chain joins TRBV13 to TRBJ2-3, with 11 bases that match TRBD2. The CDR3 has 19 residues. After removal of 0 bases from V and 0 bases from J, the junction contained 8 bases not matched to a gene. Germline CDR1 and CDR2: PRHDT and FYEKMQ (reference sequence).

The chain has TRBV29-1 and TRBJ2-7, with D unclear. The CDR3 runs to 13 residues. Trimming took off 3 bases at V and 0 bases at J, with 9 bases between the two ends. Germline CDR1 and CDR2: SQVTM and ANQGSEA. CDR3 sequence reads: CSVDEQASYEQYF. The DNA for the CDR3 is TGCAGCGTTGATGAGCAGGCCTCCTACGAGCAGTACTTC.

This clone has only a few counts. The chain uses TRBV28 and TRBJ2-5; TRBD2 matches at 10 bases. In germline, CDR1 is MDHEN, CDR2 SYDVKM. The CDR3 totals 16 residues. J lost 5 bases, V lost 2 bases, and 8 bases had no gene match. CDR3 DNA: TGTGCCAGCAGTTTAAGCGGGGGGGCTCGACGGGAGACCCAGTACTTC. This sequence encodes CASSLSGGARRETQYF.

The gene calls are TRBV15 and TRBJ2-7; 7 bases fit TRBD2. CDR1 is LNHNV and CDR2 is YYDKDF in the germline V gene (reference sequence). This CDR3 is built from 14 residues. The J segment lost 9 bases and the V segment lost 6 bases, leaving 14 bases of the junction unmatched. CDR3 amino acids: CATSPGAGVNGQYF. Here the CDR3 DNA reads TGTGCCACCAGTCCCGGGGCGGGAGTAAACGGGCAGTACTTC. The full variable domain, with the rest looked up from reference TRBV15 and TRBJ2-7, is DAMVIQNPRYQVTQFGKPVTLSCSQTLNHNVMYWYQQKSSQAPKLLFHYYDKDFNNEADTPDNFQSRRPNTSFCFLDIRSPGLGDTAMYLCATSPGAGVNGQYFGPGTRLTVT.